This T cell receptor (beta chain) was documented in a study of PD-L1 blockade in urothelial cancer. Study at large: About nine tenths of the roughly 29 patients comprised males who had bladder-origin urothelial cancer.

The protocol was immunoSEQ multiplex PCR, while the TCRdb copy is restricted to in-frame clones and leaves out a portion. Seen here are 45,000 to 60,000 clones, 70% to 90% observed once, and the top ten hold about 8%. This clonotype was obtained from a man aged 55 to 70 with urothelial cancer. The starting material was PBMCs, obtained around atezolizumab (anti-PD-L1) treatment.

CDR3 sequence (DNA): TGTGCCAGCAGTTCTCGGACGGGGTATGGCTACACCTTC. Amino acids: CASSSRTGYGYTF. The J gene is TRBJ1-2, the V gene TRBV28, with D unclear. Germline V lookup: CDR1 MDHEN, CDR2 SYDVKM. V dropped 4 bases and J dropped 5 bases, with 11 bases sitting between them. This CDR3 spans 13 amino acids.